The subject of this entry is one TCR beta chain. This CDR3 region has 15 residues. Deletions cut 0 bases from V and 9 bases from J, with 17 bases between. Germline V lookup: CDR1 SEHNR, CDR2 FQNEAQ (reference sequence). This entry belongs to a study of T-cell memory formation after mild COVID-19. TCRdb passed the 5' RACE reads through MiXCR, listing each CDR3 protein once. The table includes 580,000 or so distinct CDR3 sequences, roughly 17% detected once. The rearrangement uses TRBV7-9 and TRBJ1-1, with D possibly being TRBD1 (6 bases). The sequenced sample consisted of PBMCs or a T cell subset sorted from them (not recorded which). The receptor's source is an adult woman who had mild COVID-19 (a few samples of this study predate the infection). Cell type and time point are not known. The CDR3 sequence: CASSLATGQVSKAFF. The CDR3 DNA reads as TGTGCCAGCAGCTTAGCGACAGGTCAAGTTTCCAAAGCTTTCTTT.